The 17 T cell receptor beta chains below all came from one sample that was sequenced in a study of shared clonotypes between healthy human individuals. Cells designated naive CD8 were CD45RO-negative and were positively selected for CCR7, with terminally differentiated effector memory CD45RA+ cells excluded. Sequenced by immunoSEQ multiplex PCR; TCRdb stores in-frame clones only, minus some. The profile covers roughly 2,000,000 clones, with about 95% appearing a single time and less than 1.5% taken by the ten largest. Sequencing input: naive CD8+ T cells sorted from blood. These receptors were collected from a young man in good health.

In DNA form, the CDR3 reads TGTGCCAGCAGTTTTTCTGGACAGGGCTTGTACGAGCAGTACTTC. Amino acid sequence: CASSFSGQGLYEQYF. This chain connects TRBV27 to TRBJ2-7; 8 bases are a match to TRBD1. With 3 bases clipped from V and 4 bases from J, the junction kept 8 bases outside the gene matches. Germline CDR1 is MNHEY and CDR2 is SMNVEV (reference sequence). There are 15 residues in the CDR3.

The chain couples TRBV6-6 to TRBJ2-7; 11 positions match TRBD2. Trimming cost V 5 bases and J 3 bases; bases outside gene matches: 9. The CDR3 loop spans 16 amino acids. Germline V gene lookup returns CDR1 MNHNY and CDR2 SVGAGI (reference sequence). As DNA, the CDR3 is TGTGCCAGCAGTAACCAGGGACTAGCGGACGGCTACGAGCAGTACTTC. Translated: CASSNQGLADGYEQYF.

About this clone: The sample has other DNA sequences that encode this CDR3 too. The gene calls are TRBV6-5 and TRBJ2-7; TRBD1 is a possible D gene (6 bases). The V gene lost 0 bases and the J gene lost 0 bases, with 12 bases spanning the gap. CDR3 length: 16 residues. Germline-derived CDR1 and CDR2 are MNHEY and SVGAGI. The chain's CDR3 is CASSYSVGQTSYEQYF. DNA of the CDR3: TGTGCCAGCAGTTACTCCGTGGGACAAACCTCCTACGAGCAGTACTTC.

The CDR3 loop is CASSPSPSWGVNEQFF. Here the CDR3 DNA reads TGCGCCAGCAGCCCCTCACCGTCGTGGGGTGTGAATGAGCAGTTCTTC. The rearrangement links TRBV5-1 to TRBJ2-1; no reliable D call. Germline CDR1 and CDR2: SGHRS and YFSETQ. This CDR3 has 16 residues. Deletions cut 4 bases from V and 7 bases from J, with 21 bases between.

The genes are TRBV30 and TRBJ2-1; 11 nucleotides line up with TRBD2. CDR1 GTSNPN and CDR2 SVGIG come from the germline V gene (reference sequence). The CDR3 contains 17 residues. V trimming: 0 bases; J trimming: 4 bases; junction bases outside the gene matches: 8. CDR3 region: CAWSVQRGLAEYNEQFF. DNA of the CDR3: TGTGCCTGGAGTGTACAAAGGGGACTAGCGGAATACAATGAGCAGTTCTTC.

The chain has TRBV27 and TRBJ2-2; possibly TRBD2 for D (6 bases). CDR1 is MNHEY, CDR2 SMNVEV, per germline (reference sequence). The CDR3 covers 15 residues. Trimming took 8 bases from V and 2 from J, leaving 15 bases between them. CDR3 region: CASRGTGVNTGELFF. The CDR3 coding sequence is TGTGCCAGCCGAGGAACGGGGGTAAACACCGGGGAGCTGTTTTTT.

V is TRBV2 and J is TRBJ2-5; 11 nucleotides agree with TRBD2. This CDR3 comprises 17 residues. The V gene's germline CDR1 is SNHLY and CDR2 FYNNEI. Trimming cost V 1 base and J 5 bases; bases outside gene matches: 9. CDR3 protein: CASSEVVAGGPMETQYF. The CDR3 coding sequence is TGTGCCAGCAGTGAAGTGGTAGCGGGAGGGCCGATGGAGACCCAGTACTTC.

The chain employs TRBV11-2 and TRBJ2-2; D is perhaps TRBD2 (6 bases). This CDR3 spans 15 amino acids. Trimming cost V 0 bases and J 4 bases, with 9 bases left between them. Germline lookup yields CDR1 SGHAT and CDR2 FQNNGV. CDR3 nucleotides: TGTGCCAGCAGCTTAGATCCCGGGGGCACCGGGGAGCTGTTTTTT. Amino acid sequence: CASSLDPGGTGELFF.

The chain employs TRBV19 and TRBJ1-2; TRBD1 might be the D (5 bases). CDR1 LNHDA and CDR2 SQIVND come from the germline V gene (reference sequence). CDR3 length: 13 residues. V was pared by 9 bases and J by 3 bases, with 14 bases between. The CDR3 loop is CASKFGGDYGYTF. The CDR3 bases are TGTGCCAGCAAATTTGGGGGGGACTATGGCTACACCTTC.

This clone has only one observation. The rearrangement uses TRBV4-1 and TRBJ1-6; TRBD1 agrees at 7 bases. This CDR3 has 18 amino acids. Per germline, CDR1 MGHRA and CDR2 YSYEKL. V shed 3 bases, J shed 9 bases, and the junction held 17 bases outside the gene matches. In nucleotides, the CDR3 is TGCGCCAGCAGCCACGATAAAACCGAGACAGGGTGGAGTTCACCCCTCCACTTT. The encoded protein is CASSHDKTETGWSSPLHF.

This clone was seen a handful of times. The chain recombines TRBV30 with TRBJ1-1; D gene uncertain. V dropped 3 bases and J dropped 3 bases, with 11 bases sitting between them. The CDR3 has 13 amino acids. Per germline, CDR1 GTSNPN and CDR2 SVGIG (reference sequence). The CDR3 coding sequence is TGTGCCTGGAGGGGCGGCGGGTACACTGAAGCTTTCTTT. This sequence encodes CAWRGGGYTEAFF.

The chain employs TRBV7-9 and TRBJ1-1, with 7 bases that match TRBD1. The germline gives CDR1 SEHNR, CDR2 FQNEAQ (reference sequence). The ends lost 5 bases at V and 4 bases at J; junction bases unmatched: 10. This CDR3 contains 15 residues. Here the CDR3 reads CASSHRQGGVTEAFF. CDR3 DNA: TGTGCCAGCAGCCATAGACAGGGTGGGGTCACTGAAGCTTTCTTT.

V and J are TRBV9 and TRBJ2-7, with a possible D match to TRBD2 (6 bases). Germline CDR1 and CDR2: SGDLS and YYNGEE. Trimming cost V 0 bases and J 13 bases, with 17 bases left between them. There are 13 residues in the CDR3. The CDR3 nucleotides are TGTGCCAGCAGCGTAGGCGGGACGACTCCGCTTTACTTC. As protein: CASSVGGTTPLYF. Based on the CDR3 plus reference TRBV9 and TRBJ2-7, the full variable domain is DSGVTQTPKHLITATGQRVTLRCSPRSGDLSVYWYQQSLDQGLQFLIQYYNGEERAKGNILERFSAQQFPDLHSELNLSSLELGDSALYFCASSVGGTTPLYFGPGTRLTVT.

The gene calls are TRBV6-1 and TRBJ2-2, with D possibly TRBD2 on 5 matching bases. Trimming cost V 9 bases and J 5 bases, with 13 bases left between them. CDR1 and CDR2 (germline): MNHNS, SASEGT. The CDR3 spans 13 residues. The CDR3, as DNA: TGTGCCAGTAGGGTACCGGGAACCGGGGAGCTGTTTTTT. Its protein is CASRVPGTGELFF.

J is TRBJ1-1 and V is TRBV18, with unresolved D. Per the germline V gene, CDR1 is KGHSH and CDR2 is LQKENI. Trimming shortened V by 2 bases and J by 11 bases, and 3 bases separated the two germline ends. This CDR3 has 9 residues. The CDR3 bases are TGTGCCAGCTCACCAATCGCTTTCTTT. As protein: CASSPIAFF.

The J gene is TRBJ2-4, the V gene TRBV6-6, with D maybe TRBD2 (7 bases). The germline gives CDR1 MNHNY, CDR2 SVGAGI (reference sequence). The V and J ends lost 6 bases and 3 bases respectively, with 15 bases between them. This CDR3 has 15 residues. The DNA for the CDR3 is TGTGCCAGCAGCCCGAGGGGGGGGGACAAAAACATTCAGTACTTC. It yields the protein CASSPRGGDKNIQYF.

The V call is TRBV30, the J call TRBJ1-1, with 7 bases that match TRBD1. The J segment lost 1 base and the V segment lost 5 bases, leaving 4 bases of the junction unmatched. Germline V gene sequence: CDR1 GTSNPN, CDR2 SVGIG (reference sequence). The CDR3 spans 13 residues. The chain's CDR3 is CAWDRDSNTEAFF. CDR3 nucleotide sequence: TGTGCCTGGGACAGGGACTCGAACACTGAAGCTTTCTTT.